Reported below is one T cell receptor beta chain. What it binds is unknown. This sample stems from a study of response to subunit inactivated influenza vaccine. V dropped 3 bases and J dropped 10 bases, with 18 bases sitting between them. Germline CDR1 SGHDN, CDR2 FVKESK. The CDR3 sequence is 14 residues long. Study-wide results and limits: Each seasonal influenza vaccination, the authors suggested, recruits few new T cells.

TCRdb called the RT-PCR reads again in MiXCR, with one record for every CDR3 protein. The sample shows around 480,000 distinct CDR3 sequences, 15% to 20% of them seen only once. Sample: CD4+ T cells sorted from PBMCs, taken about 23 months after vaccination. This chain connects TRBV14 to TRBJ1-1; D gene unclear. The clonotype was recovered from a man between 45 and 75 years old who received an inactivated influenza vaccine. The CDR3 protein is CASSQVVGGLGAFF. The CDR3 DNA sequence: TGTGCCAGCAGCCAGGTCGTCGGCGGACTTGGAGCTTTCTTT.